The entry that follows covers one T cell receptor (beta chain) sequence. Its target is unknown. Trimming took 6 bases from V and 5 from J, leaving 16 bases between them. The CDR3 covers 14 residues. The V gene's germline CDR1 is SGHTA and CDR2 FQGNSA. The data stem from a study of cytomegalovirus exposure and HLA in healthy donors. General study results and limits: As was reported, the HLA-A and HLA-B alleles of most subjects were accurately predicted from TCR beta sequences. Among the CMV-associated chains, three were confirmed in vitro as specific for CMV antigens. Later on, an analysis found that several of the most significant clusters appeared to be linked to common viral pathogens, which included parvovirus B19. Cytomegalovirus-associated TCR beta chains were listed, numbering approximately 150.

The PCR employed 60 Vbeta primers together with 13 Jbeta primers. This table comes from immunoSEQ multiplex PCR, and its TCRdb copy is limited to in-frame clones, with some not included. The data hold 110,000 or so clones, with about 86% observed a single time. Sequencing used PBMCs. The receptor comes from a woman in her forties in good health and CMV-seronegative. The J gene is TRBJ2-5, the V gene TRBV7-2; TRBD2 is a possible D gene (6 bases). CDR3 in amino acids: CASRHGTVGETQYF. The CDR3 DNA is TGTGCCAGCAGACACGGGACTGTTGGGGAGACCCAGTACTTC.